The source of this TCR beta chain is a study of T cells after yellow fever vaccination. This clonotype has a handful of counts. TCRdb used MiXCR to reprocess the 5' RACE reads, holding one entry per CDR3 protein. The data contain more than 300,000 distinct CDR3 sequences, around 4.5% of them seen just once; the ten biggest clones take up roughly a fifth. The TCR originated in a man between 18 and 35 years old who received the YFV17D yellow fever vaccine. The sample here was PBMCs, taken 15 days after the yellow fever booster vaccination.

CDR3 sequence reads: CASTRQGTANTEAFF. In nucleotides, the CDR3 is TGTGCCAGCACCCGTCAGGGGACAGCGAACACTGAAGCTTTCTTT. This chain joins TRBV12-3 or TRBV12-4 and TRBJ1-1; 7 bases map to TRBD1. V shed 7 bases, J shed 1 base, and the junction held 9 bases outside the gene matches. CDR3 length: 15 amino acids.